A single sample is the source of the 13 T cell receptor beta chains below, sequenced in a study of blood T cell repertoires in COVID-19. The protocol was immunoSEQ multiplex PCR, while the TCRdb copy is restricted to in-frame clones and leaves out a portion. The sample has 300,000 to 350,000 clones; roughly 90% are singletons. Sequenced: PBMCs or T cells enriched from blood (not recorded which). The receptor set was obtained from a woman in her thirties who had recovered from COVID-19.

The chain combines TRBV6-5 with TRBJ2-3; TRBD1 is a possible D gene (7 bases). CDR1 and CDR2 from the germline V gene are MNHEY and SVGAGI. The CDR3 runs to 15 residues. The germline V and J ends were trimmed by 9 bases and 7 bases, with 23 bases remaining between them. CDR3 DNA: TGTGCCAGTAATGTGGAGGGGGCGGGAAGGAATACGCAGTATTTT. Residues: CASNVEGAGRNTQYF.

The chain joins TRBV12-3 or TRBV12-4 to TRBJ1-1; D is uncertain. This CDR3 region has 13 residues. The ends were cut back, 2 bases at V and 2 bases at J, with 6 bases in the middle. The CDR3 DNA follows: TGTGCCAGCAGTTTAACAAGTAACACTGAAGCTTTCTTT. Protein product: CASSLTSNTEAFF.

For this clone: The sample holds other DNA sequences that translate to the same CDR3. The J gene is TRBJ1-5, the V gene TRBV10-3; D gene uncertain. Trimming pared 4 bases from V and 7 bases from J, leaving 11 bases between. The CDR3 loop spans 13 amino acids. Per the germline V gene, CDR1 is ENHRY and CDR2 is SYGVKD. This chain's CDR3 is CAISGEGDQPQHF. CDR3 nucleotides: TGTGCCATCAGTGGTGAGGGCGACCAGCCCCAGCATTTT.

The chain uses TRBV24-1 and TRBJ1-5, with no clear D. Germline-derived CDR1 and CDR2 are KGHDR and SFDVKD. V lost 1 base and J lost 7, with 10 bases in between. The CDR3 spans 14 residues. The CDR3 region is CATSDFWGGQPQHF. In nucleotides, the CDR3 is TGTGCCACCAGTGATTTTTGGGGAGGGCAGCCCCAGCATTTT.

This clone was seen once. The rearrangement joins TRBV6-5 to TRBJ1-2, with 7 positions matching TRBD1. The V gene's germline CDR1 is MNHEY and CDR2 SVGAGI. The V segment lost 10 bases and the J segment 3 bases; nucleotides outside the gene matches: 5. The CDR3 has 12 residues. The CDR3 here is CATLTGDYGYTF. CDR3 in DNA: TGTGCCACCCTTACAGGGGACTATGGCTACACCTTC.

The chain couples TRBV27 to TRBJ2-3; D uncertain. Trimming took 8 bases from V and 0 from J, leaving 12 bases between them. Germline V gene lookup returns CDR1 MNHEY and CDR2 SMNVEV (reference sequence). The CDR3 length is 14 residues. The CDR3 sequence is CASRRGSSTDTQYF. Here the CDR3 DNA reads TGTGCCAGCCGTAGAGGCTCTAGCACAGATACGCAGTATTTT.

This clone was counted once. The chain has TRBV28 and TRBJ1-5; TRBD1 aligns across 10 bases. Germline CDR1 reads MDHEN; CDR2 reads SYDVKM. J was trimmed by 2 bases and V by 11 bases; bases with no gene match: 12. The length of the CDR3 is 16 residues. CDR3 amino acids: CAAMTGGVYGNQPQHF. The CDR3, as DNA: TGTGCCGCCATGACAGGGGGCGTCTATGGCAATCAGCCCCAGCATTTT.

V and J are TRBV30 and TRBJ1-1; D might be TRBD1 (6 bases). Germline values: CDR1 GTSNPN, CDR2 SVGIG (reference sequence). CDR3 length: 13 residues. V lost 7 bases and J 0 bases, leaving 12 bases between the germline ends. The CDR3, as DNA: TGTGCCTCACAGGGTGCCGTGAACACTGAAGCTTTCTTT. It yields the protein CASQGAVNTEAFF.

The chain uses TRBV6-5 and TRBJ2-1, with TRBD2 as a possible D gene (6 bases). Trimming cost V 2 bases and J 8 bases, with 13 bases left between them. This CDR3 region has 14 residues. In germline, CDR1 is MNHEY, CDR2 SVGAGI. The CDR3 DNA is TGTGCCAGCAGTTACGCTCGACTAGACCATGAGCAGTTCTTC. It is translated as CASSYARLDHEQFF.

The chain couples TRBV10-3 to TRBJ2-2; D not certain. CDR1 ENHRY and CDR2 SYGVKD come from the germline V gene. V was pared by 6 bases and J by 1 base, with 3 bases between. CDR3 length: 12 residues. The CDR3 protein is CAISQNTGELFF. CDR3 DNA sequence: TGTGCCATCAGCCAGAACACCGGGGAGCTGTTTTTT.

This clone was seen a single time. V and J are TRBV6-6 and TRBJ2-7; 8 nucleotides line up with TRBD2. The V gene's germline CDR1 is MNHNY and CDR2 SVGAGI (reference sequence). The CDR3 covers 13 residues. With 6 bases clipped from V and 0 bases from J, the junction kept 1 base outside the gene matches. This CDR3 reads CASRGLASYEQYF. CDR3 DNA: TGTGCCAGCAGAGGACTAGCCTCCTACGAGCAGTACTTC.

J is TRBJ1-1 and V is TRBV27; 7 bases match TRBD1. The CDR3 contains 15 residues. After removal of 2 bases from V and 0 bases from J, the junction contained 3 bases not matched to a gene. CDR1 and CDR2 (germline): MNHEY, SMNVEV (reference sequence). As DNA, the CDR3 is TGTGCCAGCAGTTTAAACAGGGGTTTGAACACTGAAGCTTTCTTT. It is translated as CASSLNRGLNTEAFF.

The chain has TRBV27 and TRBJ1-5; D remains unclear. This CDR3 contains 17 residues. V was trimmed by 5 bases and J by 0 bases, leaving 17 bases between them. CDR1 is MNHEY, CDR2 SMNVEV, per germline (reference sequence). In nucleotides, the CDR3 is TGTGCCAGCAGTCGTACACCAGGCGACTATAGCAATCAGCCCCAGCATTTT. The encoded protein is CASSRTPGDYSNQPQHF.